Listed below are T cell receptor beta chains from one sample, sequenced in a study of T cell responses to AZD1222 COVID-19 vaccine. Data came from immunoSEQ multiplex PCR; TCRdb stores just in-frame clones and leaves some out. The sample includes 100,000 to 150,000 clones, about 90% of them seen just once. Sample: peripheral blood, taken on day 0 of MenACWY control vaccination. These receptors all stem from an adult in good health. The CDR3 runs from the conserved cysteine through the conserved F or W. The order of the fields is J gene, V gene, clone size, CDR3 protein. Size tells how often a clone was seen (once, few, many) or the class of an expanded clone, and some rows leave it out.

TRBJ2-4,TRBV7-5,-,CVRSLDLAGGLKNIQYF
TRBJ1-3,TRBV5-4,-,CASSLGSPTGGGNTIYF
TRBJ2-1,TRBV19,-,CASSMIPSGKPHNEQFF
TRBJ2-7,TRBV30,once,CAWVSESSYEQYF
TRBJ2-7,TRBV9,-,CASIPPRGGAYEQYF
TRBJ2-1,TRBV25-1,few,CASQGSYNEQFF
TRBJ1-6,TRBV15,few,CATSSRASGTLHF
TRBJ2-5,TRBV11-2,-,CASSLVSLQETQYF
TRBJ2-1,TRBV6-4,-,CASSEGRGEYNEQFF
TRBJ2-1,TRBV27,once,CASSPLGLAGGPVSTGEQFF
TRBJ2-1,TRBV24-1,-,CATSEGLAGSYNEQFF
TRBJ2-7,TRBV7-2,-,CASSQDGGLTYEQYF
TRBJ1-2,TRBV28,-,CASSSPGTANYGYTF